The 8 T cell receptor beta chains presented below share a single source sample, sequenced in a study of early T cells in non-severe SARS-CoV-2 infection. TCRdb used MiXCR to reprocess the 5' RACE reads, holding one entry per CDR3 protein. Seen here are 68,000 or so distinct CDR3 sequences, 11% observed once, and the top ten hold 6.4%. The material sequenced was whole blood. All receptors come from an adult who was a healthcare worker with PCR-confirmed SARS-CoV-2 infection or an uninfected control (not recorded which).

J is TRBJ1-2 and V is TRBV2; D uncertain. The ends were cut back, 6 bases at V and 4 bases at J, with 9 bases in the middle. Germline CDR1 SNHLY, CDR2 FYNNEI. The CDR3 has 12 residues. The CDR3 reads CASRFASYGYTF. The CDR3 bases are TGTGCCAGCAGATTCGCCAGCTATGGCTACACCTTC.

The gene calls are TRBV6-1 and TRBJ2-1; the D is unclear. This CDR3 contains 12 residues. CDR1 is MNHNS, CDR2 SASEGT, per germline. V was trimmed by 1 base and J by 10 bases, leaving 8 bases between them. CDR3 DNA sequence: TGTGCCAGCAGTGAAGTAGTCTCAGAGCAGTTCTTC. Protein product: CASSEVVSEQFF.

This clonotype turned up a few times. The CDR3 DNA reads TGTGCCAGCAGCCGGGGACGGACTTATGGCTACACCTTC. Translating it yields CASSRGRTYGYTF. J is TRBJ1-2 and V is TRBV6-5; perhaps TRBD1 as D (5 bases). Per the germline V gene, CDR1 is MNHEY and CDR2 is SVGAGI. V was trimmed by 6 bases and J by 5 bases, leaving 13 bases between them. CDR3 length: 13 amino acids.

The chain carries TRBV7-2 and TRBJ2-2, with D perhaps matching TRBD1 or TRBD2 (5 bases each). The CDR3 runs 14 residues. Germline-derived CDR1 and CDR2 are SGHTA and FQGNSA. V dropped 4 bases and J dropped 3 bases, with 9 bases sitting between them. CDR3 sequence: CASSWDGHTGELFF. As DNA, the CDR3 is TGTGCCAGCAGCTGGGACGGCCACACCGGGGAGCTGTTTTTT.

This clonotype was seen ten or more times. V usage is TRBV5-1 and J usage is TRBJ1-1; 8 bases are a match to TRBD1. Trimming removed 0 bases from V and 0 bases from J; junction bases left unmatched: 4. The germline V gene encodes CDR1 SGHRS and CDR2 YFSETQ. The CDR3 extends over 16 amino acids. This CDR3 reads CASSLVQGALNTEAFF. The CDR3 coding sequence is TGCGCCAGCAGCTTGGTTCAGGGGGCTCTGAACACTGAAGCTTTCTTT.

This clonotype showed up many times. V is TRBV7-6 and J is TRBJ2-2; D gene ambiguous. The V gene's germline CDR1 is SGHVS and CDR2 FNYEAQ. With 4 bases removed from V and 4 bases from J, the gap between germline ends came to 1 base. The CDR3 has 11 residues. This chain's CDR3 is CASSSTGELFF. The CDR3 nucleotides read TGTGCCAGCAGCTCCACCGGGGAGCTGTTTTTT.

This clonotype was seen a few times. The junction does not match germline at one end; this may be a read error. The V gene is TRBV6-1, the J gene TRBJ2-7, with TRBD1 matching over 8 bases. This CDR3 has 16 residues. Germline CDR1 reads MNHNS; CDR2 reads SASEGT. In DNA, the CDR3 is TGTACCAGCAGTGGAGCCCCCGGGACAGGAACCTACGAGCAGTACTTC. Encoded protein: CTSSGAPGTGTYEQYF.

This clonotype appeared many times. The chain carries TRBV7-2 and TRBJ2-7; 10 bases line up with TRBD2. Germline V gives CDR1 SGHTA, CDR2 FQGNSA. This CDR3 is 19 amino acids long. The J segment lost 1 base and the V segment lost 1 base, leaving 13 bases of the junction unmatched. The CDR3 coding sequence is TGTGCCAGCAGCTTAGGTCCGAGCGGGAGGGCCTATCTTTCCTACGAGCAGTACTTC. It translates to CASSLGPSGRAYLSYEQYF.